This T cell receptor beta chain appears in the sequencing data of a study of T cell repertoires in cytomegalovirus infection (dated by TCRdb to about 2019). Regarding the study in general: Alongside well-studied HLA-B-restricted epitopes, the peptide stimulations were aimed at recently identified HLA-C-restricted CMV epitopes, whose presentation resists viral immunomodulation. The HLA type of each donor mattered for the analysis, because public TCR beta signatures pointed to carriage of CMV infection along with the matching HLA type.

The research as a whole found: In both this cohort and an independent cohort of under 450 donors, the cumulative frequency of public TCR beta family members distinguished carriers of CMV infection plus the relevant HLA type. The ex vivo response was dominated by HLA-C-restricted CMV-specific TCR beta clonotypes, which also provided the single most frequent clonotype in two of eight donors.

Reads for this sample came from an Illumina HiSeq 1500. Using fastp at Q25 and MiXCR, TCRdb reprocessed the public reads and kept productive beta chains. Rows are combined by CDR3 protein, so each entry shows the most common genes and DNA. The sample table holds tens of thousands of distinct CDR3 sequences, of which 45% to 50% were seen once. The top ten constitute 80% to 95% of the sample. Turning to this clonotype: The antigen it recognizes is unknown. Per-nucleotide qualities are absent, and no much larger clonotype sits a single base away.

The germline V gene encodes CDR1 LNHDA and CDR2 SQIVND (reference sequence). The V end gives up 2 bases and the J end 6 bases, leaving 14 bases in the junction not matched to a gene. The CDR3, cysteine through phenylalanine, is 17 amino acids long. Only the CDR3 region is kept as DNA, spanning 51 bases read in frame from base 1. This specimen's treatment or condition label, per the study, means: in vitro stimulation with specific CMV peptide epitopes to enrich CMV-specific T cells. This receptor was obtained from a human donor in good health (CMV status not recorded). Some clones in this sample may be carry-over from other donors' samples. The rearrangement combines TRBV19 with TRBJ1-1; the junction holds 8 bases that match TRBD1. Sequences were derived from CD8+ T cells from cultured PBMCs, sampled from culture after CMV antigen stimulation. CDR3 loop: CASSIPPDRESGAEAFF. The nucleotides are TGTGCCAGTAGTATACCCCCGGACAGGGAGTCGGGTGCTGAAGCTTTCTTT.